These 16 T cell receptor beta chains originate from one sample sequenced in a study of T cells expressing NK-cell markers. With the 5' RACE reads reprocessed, TCRdb shows one record per CDR3 protein and no DNA. The sample includes 550,000 to 600,000 distinct CDR3 sequences. Sequenced: blood T cells: a sorted CD56 or NKG2C T cell subset, CD4+ or CD8+ T cells, or bulk PBMC T cells (not recorded which). Source of these receptors: a man between 18 and 35 years old in good health.

The chain has TRBV6-1 and TRBJ1-4; checking the TCRdb D call of TRBD1 is not possible without DNA. The CDR3 consists of 15 residues. Germline V CDR1 and CDR2: MNHNS, SASEGT. Here the CDR3 reads CASSQPGQGIAKLFF.

The rearrangement uses TRBV7-2 and TRBJ1-1; TCRdb designates TRBD1, a call that cannot be tested without DNA. The CDR3 length is 13 residues. CDR1 and CDR2 (germline): SGHTA, FQGNSA. CDR3 sequence: CASRTGMNTEAFF. Based on the CDR3 plus reference TRBV7-2 and TRBJ1-1, the full variable domain is GAGVSQSPSNKVTEKGKDVELRCDPISGHTALYWYRQSLGQGLEFLIYFQGNSAPDKSGLPSDRFSAERTGGSVSTLTIQRTQQEDSAVYLCASRTGMNTEAFFGQGTRLTVV.

This chain uses TRBV5-1 with TRBJ2-7. CDR1 is SGHRS, CDR2 YFSETQ, per germline. The CDR3 runs to 14 residues. CDR3 residues: CASSLAGTSYEQYF.

This chain joins TRBV20-1 and TRBJ1-1. Germline CDR1 reads DFQATT; CDR2 reads SNEGSKA (reference sequence). The CDR3 runs to 14 residues. This chain's CDR3 is CSASLLGGNTEAFF.

The chain recombines TRBV7-2 with TRBJ2-1; TCRdb reports TRBD2, a call that lacks DNA to check it against. CDR3 length: 13 amino acids. Germline V gene lookup returns CDR1 SGHTA and CDR2 FQGNSA. The CDR3 region is CASSFRGLAVQFF. The whole variable domain, filled in from reference TRBV7-2 and TRBJ2-1, reads GAGVSQSPSNKVTEKGKDVELRCDPISGHTALYWYRQSLGQGLEFLIYFQGNSAPDKSGLPSDRFSAERTGGSVSTLTIQRTQQEDSAVYLCASSFRGLAVQFFGPGTRLTVL.

The chain has TRBV10-2 and TRBJ2-3; TCRdb designates TRBD2, a call that cannot be tested without DNA. This CDR3 has 15 residues. Germline CDR1 WSHSY, CDR2 SAAADI. CDR3 amino acids: CASKGLAGVTDTQYF.

The chain couples TRBV7-8 to TRBJ2-1. The germline V gene has CDR1 SGHVS and CDR2 FQNEAQ. This CDR3 spans 14 amino acids. The CDR3 loop reads CASSLARQNNEQFF.

The rearrangement uses TRBV10-2 and TRBJ1-4. The CDR3 extends over 15 amino acids. Germline CDR1 reads WSHSY; CDR2 reads SAAADI. The CDR3 loop is CASSRQTGLNEKLFF.

The chain carries TRBV5-1 and TRBJ2-1; no DNA is available, so the TRBD1 call from TCRdb remains unchecked. The CDR3 has 17 amino acids. The germline gives CDR1 SGHRS, CDR2 YFSETQ. This CDR3 is CASSPGPGQSSYNEQFF. Full variable domain (missing parts from reference TRBV5-1 and TRBJ2-1): KAGVTQTPRYLIKTRGQQVTLSCSPISGHRSVSWYQQTPGQGLQFLFEYFSETQRNKGNFPGRFSGRQFSNSRSEMNVSTLELGDSALYLCASSPGPGQSSYNEQFFGPGTRLTVL.

The chain links TRBV3-1 to TRBJ1-1; TCRdb outputs TRBD1, but without DNA this stays unchecked. Germline CDR1 and CDR2: LGHDT and YNNKEL (reference sequence). This CDR3 has 14 residues. The CDR3 sequence is CASSPTGRGTEAFF.

The genes are TRBV3-1 and TRBJ2-2; TCRdb's D call of TRBD1 is untestable without DNA. Germline-derived CDR1 and CDR2 are LGHDT and YNNKEL (reference sequence). The CDR3 contains 16 residues. The CDR3 protein is CASSPNLDRPTGELFF.

The rearrangement links TRBV11-3 to TRBJ2-1. Germline V CDR1 and CDR2: SGHNT, YENEEA. The CDR3 totals 12 residues. The CDR3 sequence is CASSLNLREQFF.

The CDR3 region is CASSLGRLADYNEQFF. The V gene is TRBV5-1, the J gene TRBJ2-1; as DNA is missing, the TRBD2 call by TCRdb cannot be tested. CDR3 length: 16 residues. Germline V gene data show CDR1 as SGHRS and CDR2 as YFSETQ. The full variable domain, its missing parts supplied by reference TRBV5-1 and TRBJ2-1, is KAGVTQTPRYLIKTRGQQVTLSCSPISGHRSVSWYQQTPGQGLQFLFEYFSETQRNKGNFPGRFSGRQFSNSRSEMNVSTLELGDSALYLCASSLGRLADYNEQFFGPGTRLTVL.

This chain connects TRBV12-3 or TRBV12-4 to TRBJ2-5; TCRdb names TRBD2, which stays unverified in the absence of DNA. This CDR3 region has 14 residues. CDR3 protein: CASRPAGGPGTQYF.

This chain joins TRBV2 and TRBJ2-7. CDR3 size: 14 residues. CDR1 is SNHLY, CDR2 FYNNEI, per germline. The CDR3 region is CASSLDRVDYEQYF.

V is TRBV7-9 and J is TRBJ2-5; TCRdb lists TRBD2, though no DNA is available to test this call. Germline V lookup: CDR1 SEHNR, CDR2 FQNEAQ (reference sequence). CDR3 length: 16 amino acids. The CDR3 reads CASSLEALAEQETQYF.